This passage covers 8 T cell receptor beta chains from one sample sequenced in a study of blood T cell repertoires in COVID-19. Sequenced by immunoSEQ multiplex PCR; TCRdb stores in-frame clones only, minus some. The data contain roughly 130,000 clones, about 76% of them singletons. Sequencing was performed on peripheral blood. Source of these receptors: a woman aged 70-85 years with COVID-19, enrolled during active disease.

This clone came up many times. The V call is TRBV12-3 or TRBV12-4, the J call TRBJ1-2, with 7 nucleotides matching TRBD1. The J segment lost 7 bases and the V segment lost 6 bases, leaving 2 bases of the junction unmatched. The CDR3 has 11 amino acids. The CDR3 DNA reads TGTGCCAGCAGGTCAGGGGGTGGCTACACCTTC. This encodes CASRSGGGYTF.

The chain employs TRBV5-1 and TRBJ2-1; the match to TRBD2 covers 11 bases. Per the germline V gene, CDR1 is SGHRS and CDR2 is YFSETQ. The length of the CDR3 is 14 residues. V lost 4 bases and J lost 6; bases outside the gene matches: 3. CDR3: CASSTSGGSNEQFF. The CDR3 coding sequence is TGCGCCAGCAGCACTAGCGGGGGAAGCAATGAGCAGTTCTTC. Full variable domain (missing parts from reference TRBV5-1 and TRBJ2-1): KAGVTQTPRYLIKTRGQQVTLSCSPISGHRSVSWYQQTPGQGLQFLFEYFSETQRNKGNFPGRFSGRQFSNSRSEMNVSTLELGDSALYLCASSTSGGSNEQFFGPGTRLTVL.

This clone was observed a single time. The gene calls are TRBV19 and TRBJ1-2; 11 bases match TRBD1. Germline V lookup: CDR1 LNHDA, CDR2 SQIVND (reference sequence). The V segment lost 5 bases and the J segment 7 bases; nucleotides outside the gene matches: 6. The CDR3 consists of 14 residues. Here the CDR3 reads CASSADRGQSGYTF. DNA of the CDR3: TGTGCCAGTAGTGCGGACAGGGGGCAGTCTGGCTACACCTTC. Full variable domain (missing parts from reference TRBV19 and TRBJ1-2): DGGITQSPKYLFRKEGQNVTLSCEQNLNHDAMYWYRQDPGQGLRLIYYSQIVNDFQKGDIAEGYSVSREKKESFPLTVTSAQKNPTAFYLCASSADRGQSGYTFGSGTRLTVV.

This chain uses TRBV19 with TRBJ2-3; TRBD2 matches 9 bases. Trimming at V came to 7 bases and at J to 2 bases, leaving 7 bases not matched to a gene. In germline, CDR1 is LNHDA, CDR2 SQIVND (reference sequence). This CDR3 has 15 residues. The CDR3 DNA follows: TGTGCCAGTAAGGAGCGGGGGGCGTTCACAGATACGCAGTATTTT. Its translation: CASKERGAFTDTQYF.

The V and J genes are TRBV7-9 and TRBJ2-1; TRBD2 matches 8 bases. J lost 9 bases, V lost 5 bases, and 15 bases had no gene match. CDR1 is SEHNR, CDR2 FQNEAQ, per germline (reference sequence). The CDR3 contains 16 residues. CDR3 region: CASSPGVAGIYGEQFF. CDR3 DNA: TGTGCCAGCAGCCCTGGGGTAGCGGGGATATACGGTGAGCAGTTCTTC.

The gene calls are TRBV19 and TRBJ1-3; no definite D call. Trimming pared 7 bases from V and 0 bases from J, leaving 16 bases between. This CDR3 region has 16 residues. Germline V gene data show CDR1 as LNHDA and CDR2 as SQIVND (reference sequence). CDR3 in DNA: TGTGCCAGTACCGTCAGAGACACCTCCTCTGGAAACACCATATATTTT. This codes for CASTVRDTSSGNTIYF.

This chain uses TRBV23-1 with TRBJ2-5, with TRBD1 as a possible D gene (5 bases). TRBV23-1 is labeled an ORF, and its function is uncertain. V was clipped by 4 bases and J by 4 bases, with 16 bases between them. This CDR3 has 15 residues. CDR3 DNA sequence: TGCGCCAGCAGTCCTCGGGCCCTGGGGCCAGAGACCCAGTACTTC. This codes for CASSPRALGPETQYF.

The V and J genes are TRBV5-1 and TRBJ2-5, with 7 bases fitting TRBD1. V dropped 3 bases and J dropped 4; count of bases not matched to a gene: 6. The CDR3 contains 14 residues. The V gene's germline CDR1 is SGHRS and CDR2 YFSETQ. The CDR3 DNA follows: TGCGCCAGCAGCTGGGACAGAGGGGGAGAGACCCAGTACTTC. The encoded protein is CASSWDRGGETQYF.